This TCR beta chain was observed in a study of CD8+CD57+ T cells in acquired aplastic anemia. Study context: Mean DNA quantity obtained from sorted CD4+ and CD8+ cells was about 3.5 ug. Healthy donors averaged about 10 million reads for CD4+ cells. Study findings and constraints: Sharing between patients and controls was observed for twenty-nine CD8+ CDR3 sequences. Researchers reported that CD8+ Simpson's diversity was not significantly different in patients versus controls.

V lost 3 bases, J lost 2 bases, and 12 bases lay in between. CDR3 length: 14 residues. Germline V lookup: CDR1 SGDLS, CDR2 YYNGEE. TCR beta VDJ and CDR3 profiling used genomic DNA as template. TCRdb re-called the reads with MiXCR, one entry per CDR3 protein. The data hold 200,000 to 250,000 distinct CDR3 sequences, with over 60% observed a single time. A remark on this clonotype: Its antigen is still unknown.

Sequencing used sorted CD4+, CD8+, or CD8+CD57+ T cells (not recorded which) from PBMCs. The sequence was obtained from a human donor in good health. The chain joins TRBV9 to TRBJ2-7; D possibly corresponds to TRBD1 (5 bases). The CDR3, as DNA: TGTGCCAGCAGCGCGTACAGGCTAACCTACGAGCAGTACTTC. This gives the protein CASSAYRLTYEQYF.